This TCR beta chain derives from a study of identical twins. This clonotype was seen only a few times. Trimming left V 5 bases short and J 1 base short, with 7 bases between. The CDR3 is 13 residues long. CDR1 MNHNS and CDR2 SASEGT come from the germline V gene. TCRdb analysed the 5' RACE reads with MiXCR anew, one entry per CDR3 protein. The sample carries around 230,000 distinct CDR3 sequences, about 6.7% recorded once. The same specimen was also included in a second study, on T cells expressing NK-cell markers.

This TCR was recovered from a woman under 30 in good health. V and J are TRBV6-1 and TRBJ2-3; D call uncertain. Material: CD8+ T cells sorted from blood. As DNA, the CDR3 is TGTGCCAGCAGTATTACAGGCACAGATACGCAGTATTTT. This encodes CASSITGTDTQYF.